The rows below give T cell receptor beta chains drawn from one sample of a study of blood T cell repertoires in COVID-19. Sequencing was performed with immunoSEQ multiplex PCR; in TCRdb, only in-frame clones are kept and a portion is missing. The repertoire holds approximately 210,000 clones, with around 81% as singletons. Source material: PBMCs or T cells enriched from blood (not recorded which). The source of these receptors is a man between 25 and 39 years old with acute COVID-19. The CDR3 runs from the conserved cysteine through the conserved F or W. D genes are given only for firm matches. Some rows mark clone size as missing; the rest say once, few, many or name a class of expanded clone.

TRBV7-9	TRBJ2-5	-	-	14	TGTGCCAGCAGCACGAACCGAGAGCAAGAGACCCAGTACTTC	CASSTNREQETQYF
TRBV30	TRBJ1-1	-	-	13	TGTGCCTGGAGTGCCGACAGTAACACTGAAGCTTTCTTT	CAWSADSNTEAFF
TRBV3-1/TRBV3-2	TRBJ1-2	-	-	14	TGTGCCAGCAGCCCCTCACAGGGCTACTATGGCTACACCTTC	CASSPSQGYYGYTF
TRBV27	TRBJ1-6	once	TRBD1	14	TGTGCCAGCAGTAGGACAGGGCGTAATTCACCCCTCCACTTT	CASSRTGRNSPLHF
TRBV20-1	TRBJ2-3	-	TRBD1	15	TGCAGTGCTATTGACAGGGGGCCTAGCACAGATACGCAGTATTTT	CSAIDRGPSTDTQYF
TRBV4-1	TRBJ2-7	-	TRBD2	15	TGCGCCAGCAGCCAAGCTAGCGGGGGTACCTACGAGCAGTACTTC	CASSQASGGTYEQYF
TRBV3-1/TRBV3-2	TRBJ1-1	-	-	13	TGTGCCAGCAGCCAAGATATTAACACTGAAGCTTTCTTT	CASSQDINTEAFF
TRBV2	TRBJ1-5	-	TRBD1	14	TGTGCCAGCAGTGGAGCGACAGGGGTTCAGCCCCAGCATTTT	CASSGATGVQPQHF
TRBV6-5	TRBJ1-1	once	-	14	TGTGCCAGCGGGTTAAGGGGGATGGGCACTGAAGCTTTCTTT	CASGLRGMGTEAFF
TRBV14	TRBJ1-1	-	-	13	TGTGCCAGCAGCCAAGATGCGGTCACTGAAGCTTTCTTT	CASSQDAVTEAFF